The count of the clone carrying this T cell receptor beta chain is one. Authors' processing steps: Estimated nucleated cell counts came from reference gene primer amplification. Using immunoSEQ multiplex PCR, the repertoire was profiled, and TCRdb retains in-frame clones only, with some absent. V, J and clone size derive from that table, while D and trimming were established from the DNA sequence. Of around 430,000 clones listed, about 87% are singletons. The V gene's germline CDR1 is SGHNT and CDR2 YENEEA. This CDR3 region has 14 residues. V dropped 5 bases and J dropped 8; count of bases not matched to a gene: 11. These data belong to a study of blood T cell repertoires in COVID-19. Study background: The United States, Italy and Spain provided the acute and convalescent COVID-19 samples.

Across 20 to 25 US areas, participants ranged in age from about 18 to 90 years. Symptom resolution, clearance, or two negative PCRs marked donors in Cohort 3 as recovered. The sequence was obtained from a woman between 45 and 60 years old who had recovered from COVID-19. The sequencing input was PBMCs or T cells enriched from blood (not recorded which). The chain combines TRBV11-3 with TRBJ1-1; TRBD1 agrees at 7 bases. The CDR3 coding sequence is TGTGCCAGCAGCCTACAAGGGGGCTTGGGGGAAGCTTTCTTT. Its translation is CASSLQGGLGEAFF.